A selection of T cell receptor beta chains follows, all from one sample in a study of blood T cell repertoires in COVID-19. Repertoires were generated with immunoSEQ multiplex PCR, while TCRdb's copy carries only in-frame clones and drops some. Of 150,000 to 250,000 clones in the sample, more than 65% were seen once. What was sequenced was PBMCs or T cells enriched from blood (not recorded which). These TCRs come from a man aged 40-50 years who had recovered from COVID-19. CDR3s include the opening cysteine and the closing phenylalanine or tryptophan. D genes are given only for firm matches. Clone size is given for some rows only: seen once, a few or many times, or a class if the clone is expanded.

j_call clone_size cdr3_length v_call d_call cdr3_aa cdr3_nt
TRBJ2-1 - 16 TRBV7-6 TRBD1 CASSLGTGVSGNEQFF TGTGCCAGCAGCTTGGGGACAGGGGTCTCAGGCAATGAGCAGTTCTTC
TRBJ1-3 - 15 TRBV6-6 TRBD1 CASCEAGGSGNTIYF TGTGCCAGCTGCGAAGCAGGGGGCTCTGGAAACACCATATATTTT
TRBJ2-7 - 17 TRBV7-2 TRBD1 CASSFIPGTGRSYEQYF TGTGCCAGCAGCTTCATCCCCGGGACAGGGCGGTCCTACGAGCAGTACTTC
TRBJ2-7 once 14 TRBV5-1 TRBD1 CASSLISGQDEQYF TGCGCCAGCAGCTTAATTTCCGGACAGGACGAGCAGTACTTC
TRBJ2-7 - 15 TRBV3-1/TRBV3-2 - CASSPGLDSSYEQYF TGTGCCAGCAGCCCGGGACTCGACAGCTCCTACGAGCAGTACTTC
TRBJ1-1 few 15 TRBV24-1 TRBD1 CATSGFTGAGTEAFF TGTGCCACCAGTGGGTTTACAGGGGCTGGCACTGAAGCTTTCTTT
TRBJ1-2 many 13 TRBV11-2 - CASSLGPRQIAHF TGTGCCAGCAGCTTAGGACCGAGACAGATCGCACATTTC
TRBJ2-1 - 10 TRBV29-1 TRBD1 CSVHRDRQFF TGCAGCGTCCACCGGGACAGGCAGTTCTTC
TRBJ2-7 - 17 TRBV30 - CAWRSTPGQGKGYEQYF TGTGCCTGGAGATCAACCCCTGGGCAGGGAAAGGGCTACGAGCAGTACTTC
TRBJ2-5 - 15 TRBV2 TRBD2 CASRGLAGGPETQYF TGTGCCAGCAGGGGCCTAGCGGGGGGGCCTGAGACCCAGTACTTC
TRBJ1-5 - 13 TRBV6-1 - CASSDNGLQPQHF TGTGCCAGCAGTGATAACGGGTTACAGCCCCAGCATTTT
TRBJ1-2 few 14 TRBV5-4 - CASSLADRVWGYTF TGTGCCAGCAGCTTGGCCGACCGGGTCTGGGGCTACACCTTC
TRBJ1-4 - 15 TRBV6-1 TRBD1 CASSTGTGGNEKLFF TGTGCCAGCAGTACTGGGACAGGGGGTAATGAAAAACTGTTTTTT
TRBJ1-4 - 16 TRBV5-8 - CASSSWDTTSDEKLFF TGTGCCAGCAGCTCGTGGGACACCACGAGTGATGAAAAACTGTTTTTT
TRBJ2-5 - 16 TRBV7-9 TRBD2 CASSKGLAGLFETQYF TGTGCCAGCAGCAAGGGACTAGCGGGATTATTCGAGACCCAGTACTTC
TRBJ1-2 - 16 TRBV5-6 - CASSLVWQWGDYGYTF TGTGCCAGCAGCTTGGTTTGGCAGTGGGGAGACTATGGCTACACCTTC
TRBJ1-3 once 14 TRBV15 - CATSRGGSINTIYF TGTGCCACCAGCAGAGGTGGCTCGATAAACACCATATATTTT